This TCR beta chain originates from a study of blood T cell repertoires in COVID-19. Clones were read by immunoSEQ multiplex PCR, and TCRdb kept only the in-frame ones, dropping some. In the table there are 150,000 to 200,000 clones, roughly 80% of which are singletons. Trimming took 3 bases from V and 2 from J; bases not matched to a gene: 6. This CDR3 contains 15 residues. CDR1 is SQVTM, CDR2 ANQGSEA, per germline. This receptor was taken from a man aged 50 to 60 who had recovered from COVID-19. This chain connects TRBV29-1 to TRBJ1-3; 8 bases fit TRBD1. Sequenced: peripheral blood. For the CDR3, the DNA is TGCAGCGTTGAGACAGGGGAGGCCACTGGAAACACCATATATTTT. The encoded protein is CSVETGEATGNTIYF.